This T cell receptor beta chain was recorded in a study of blood T cell repertoires in COVID-19. Study summary: COVID-19 samples, acute and convalescent, were from the United States, Italy and Spain.

Germline loops: CDR1 SGHTA, CDR2 FQGTGA. The CDR3 has 13 residues. Trimming removed 0 bases at V and 7 bases at J, with 7 bases between. Participant-given clinical history determined each cohort assignment. Recovered status in Cohort 3 required two negative PCRs, clearance, or symptom resolution. The data were produced by immunoSEQ multiplex PCR, yet TCRdb's version contains in-frame clones alone and is incomplete. The sample lists 150,000 to 200,000 clones; about 83% were seen once. Input material: PBMCs or T cells enriched from blood (not recorded which). This sequence was found in a woman in her 30s who had recovered from COVID-19. The chain has TRBV7-3 and TRBJ2-1; D gene ambiguous. This CDR3 reads CASSLTSLNEQFF. CDR3 DNA sequence: TGTGCCAGCAGCTTAACGTCCCTAAATGAGCAGTTCTTC.